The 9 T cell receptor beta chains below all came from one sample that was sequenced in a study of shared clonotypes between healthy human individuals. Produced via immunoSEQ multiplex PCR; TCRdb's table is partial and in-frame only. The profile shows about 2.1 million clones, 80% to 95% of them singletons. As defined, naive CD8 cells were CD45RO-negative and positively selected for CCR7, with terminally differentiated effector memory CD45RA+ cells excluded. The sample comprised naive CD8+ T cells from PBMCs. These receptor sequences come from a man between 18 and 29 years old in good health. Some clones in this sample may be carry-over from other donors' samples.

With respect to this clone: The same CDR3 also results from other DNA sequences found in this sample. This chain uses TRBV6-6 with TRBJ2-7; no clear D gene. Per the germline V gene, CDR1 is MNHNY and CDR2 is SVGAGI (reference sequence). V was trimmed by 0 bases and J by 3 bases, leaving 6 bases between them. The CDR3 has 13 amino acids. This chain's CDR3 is CASSYSADYEQYF. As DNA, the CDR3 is TGTGCCAGCAGTTACTCGGCAGACTACGAGCAGTACTTC.

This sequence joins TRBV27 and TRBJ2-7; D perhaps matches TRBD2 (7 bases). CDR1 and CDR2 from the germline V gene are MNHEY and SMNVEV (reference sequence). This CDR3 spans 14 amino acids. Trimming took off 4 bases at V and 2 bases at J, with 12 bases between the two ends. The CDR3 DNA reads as TGTGCCAGCAGTTGGGCGGGGGACACCTACGAGCAGTACTTC. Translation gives CASSWAGDTYEQYF.

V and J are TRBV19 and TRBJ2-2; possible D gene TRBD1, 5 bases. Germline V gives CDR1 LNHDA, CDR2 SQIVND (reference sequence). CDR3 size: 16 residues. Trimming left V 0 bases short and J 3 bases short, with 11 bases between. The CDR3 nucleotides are TGTGCCAGTAGTATAGATGCACAGGCGTACACCGGGGAGCTGTTTTTT. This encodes CASSIDAQAYTGELFF.

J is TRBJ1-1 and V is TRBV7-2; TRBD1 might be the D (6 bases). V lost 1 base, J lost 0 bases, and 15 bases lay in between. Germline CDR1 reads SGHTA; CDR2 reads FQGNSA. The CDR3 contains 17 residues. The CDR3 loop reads CASSLVGGIAMNTEAFF. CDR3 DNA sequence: TGTGCCAGCAGCTTAGTTGGGGGCATTGCAATGAACACTGAAGCTTTCTTT.

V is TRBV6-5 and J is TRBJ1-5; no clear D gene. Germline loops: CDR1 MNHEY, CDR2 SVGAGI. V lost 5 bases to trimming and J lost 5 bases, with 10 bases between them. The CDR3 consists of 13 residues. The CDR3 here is CASSPDGHQPQHF. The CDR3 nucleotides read TGTGCCAGCAGTCCCGACGGCCATCAGCCCCAGCATTTT.

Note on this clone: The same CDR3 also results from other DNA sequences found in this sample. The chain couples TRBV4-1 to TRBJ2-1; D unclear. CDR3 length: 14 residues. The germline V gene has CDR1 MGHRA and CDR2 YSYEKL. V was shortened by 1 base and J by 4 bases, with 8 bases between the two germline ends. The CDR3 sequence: CASSQGGRYNEQFF. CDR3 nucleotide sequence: TGCGCCAGCAGCCAAGGGGGTCGATACAATGAGCAGTTCTTC.

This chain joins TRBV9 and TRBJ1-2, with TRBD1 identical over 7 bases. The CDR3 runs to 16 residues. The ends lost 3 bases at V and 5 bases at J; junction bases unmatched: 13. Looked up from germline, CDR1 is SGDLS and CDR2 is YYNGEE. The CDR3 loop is CASSAAEGALTYGYTF. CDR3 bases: TGTGCCAGCAGCGCCGCCGAGGGGGCGCTTACGTATGGCTACACCTTC.

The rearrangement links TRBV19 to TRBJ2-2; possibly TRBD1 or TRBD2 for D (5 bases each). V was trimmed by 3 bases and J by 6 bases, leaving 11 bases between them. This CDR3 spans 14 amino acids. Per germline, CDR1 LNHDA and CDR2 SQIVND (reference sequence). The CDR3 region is CASSISPGPGELFF. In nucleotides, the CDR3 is TGTGCCAGTAGTATTTCCCCGGGGCCCGGGGAGCTGTTTTTT.

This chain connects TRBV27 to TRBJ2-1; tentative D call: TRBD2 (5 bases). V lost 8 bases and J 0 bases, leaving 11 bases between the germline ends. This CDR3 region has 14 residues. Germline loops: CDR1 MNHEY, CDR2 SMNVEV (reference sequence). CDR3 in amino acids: CASSERNSYNEQFF. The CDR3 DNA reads TGTGCCAGCTCCGAGCGGAACTCCTACAATGAGCAGTTCTTC.